This T cell receptor (beta chain) was observed in a study of T cells after yellow fever vaccination. Study-wide results and limits: Abundant bulk-derived clonotypes could contaminate FACS-sorted repertoires.

MiXCR, applied by TCRdb to the 5' RACE reads, yields one record per CDR3 protein. The sample lists hundreds of thousands of distinct CDR3 sequences, 18% occurring once. Of note for this clonotype: The antigen remains undetermined.

Germline CDR1 and CDR2: DFQATT and SNEGSKA (reference sequence). V lost 6 bases to trimming and J lost 6 bases, with 15 bases between them. The CDR3 covers 14 residues. The receptor's source is a man aged 18 to 35 who received the YFV17D yellow fever vaccine. Sequencing used PBMCs, obtained before the yellow fever booster vaccination. The chain joins TRBV20-1 to TRBJ1-6; D unresolved. This chain's CDR3 is CSAYRRGGNSPLHF. CDR3 bases: TGCAGTGCCTACCGTCGAGGAGGTAATTCACCCCTCCACTTT.